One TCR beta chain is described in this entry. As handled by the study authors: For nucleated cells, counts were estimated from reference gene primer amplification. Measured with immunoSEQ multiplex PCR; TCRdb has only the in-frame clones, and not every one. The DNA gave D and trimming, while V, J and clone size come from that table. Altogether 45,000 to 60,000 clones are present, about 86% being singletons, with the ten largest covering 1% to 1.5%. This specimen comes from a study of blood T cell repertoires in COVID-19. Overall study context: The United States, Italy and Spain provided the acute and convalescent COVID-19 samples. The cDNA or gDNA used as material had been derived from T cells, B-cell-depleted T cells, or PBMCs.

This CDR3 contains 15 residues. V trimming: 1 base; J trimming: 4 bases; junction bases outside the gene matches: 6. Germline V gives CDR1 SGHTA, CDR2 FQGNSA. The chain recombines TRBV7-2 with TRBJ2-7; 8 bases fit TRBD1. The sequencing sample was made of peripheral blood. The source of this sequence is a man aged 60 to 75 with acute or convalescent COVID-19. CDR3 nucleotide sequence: TGTGCCAGCAGCTTAGGCGGACAGGGACCATACGAGCAGTACTTC. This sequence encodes CASSLGGQGPYEQYF.